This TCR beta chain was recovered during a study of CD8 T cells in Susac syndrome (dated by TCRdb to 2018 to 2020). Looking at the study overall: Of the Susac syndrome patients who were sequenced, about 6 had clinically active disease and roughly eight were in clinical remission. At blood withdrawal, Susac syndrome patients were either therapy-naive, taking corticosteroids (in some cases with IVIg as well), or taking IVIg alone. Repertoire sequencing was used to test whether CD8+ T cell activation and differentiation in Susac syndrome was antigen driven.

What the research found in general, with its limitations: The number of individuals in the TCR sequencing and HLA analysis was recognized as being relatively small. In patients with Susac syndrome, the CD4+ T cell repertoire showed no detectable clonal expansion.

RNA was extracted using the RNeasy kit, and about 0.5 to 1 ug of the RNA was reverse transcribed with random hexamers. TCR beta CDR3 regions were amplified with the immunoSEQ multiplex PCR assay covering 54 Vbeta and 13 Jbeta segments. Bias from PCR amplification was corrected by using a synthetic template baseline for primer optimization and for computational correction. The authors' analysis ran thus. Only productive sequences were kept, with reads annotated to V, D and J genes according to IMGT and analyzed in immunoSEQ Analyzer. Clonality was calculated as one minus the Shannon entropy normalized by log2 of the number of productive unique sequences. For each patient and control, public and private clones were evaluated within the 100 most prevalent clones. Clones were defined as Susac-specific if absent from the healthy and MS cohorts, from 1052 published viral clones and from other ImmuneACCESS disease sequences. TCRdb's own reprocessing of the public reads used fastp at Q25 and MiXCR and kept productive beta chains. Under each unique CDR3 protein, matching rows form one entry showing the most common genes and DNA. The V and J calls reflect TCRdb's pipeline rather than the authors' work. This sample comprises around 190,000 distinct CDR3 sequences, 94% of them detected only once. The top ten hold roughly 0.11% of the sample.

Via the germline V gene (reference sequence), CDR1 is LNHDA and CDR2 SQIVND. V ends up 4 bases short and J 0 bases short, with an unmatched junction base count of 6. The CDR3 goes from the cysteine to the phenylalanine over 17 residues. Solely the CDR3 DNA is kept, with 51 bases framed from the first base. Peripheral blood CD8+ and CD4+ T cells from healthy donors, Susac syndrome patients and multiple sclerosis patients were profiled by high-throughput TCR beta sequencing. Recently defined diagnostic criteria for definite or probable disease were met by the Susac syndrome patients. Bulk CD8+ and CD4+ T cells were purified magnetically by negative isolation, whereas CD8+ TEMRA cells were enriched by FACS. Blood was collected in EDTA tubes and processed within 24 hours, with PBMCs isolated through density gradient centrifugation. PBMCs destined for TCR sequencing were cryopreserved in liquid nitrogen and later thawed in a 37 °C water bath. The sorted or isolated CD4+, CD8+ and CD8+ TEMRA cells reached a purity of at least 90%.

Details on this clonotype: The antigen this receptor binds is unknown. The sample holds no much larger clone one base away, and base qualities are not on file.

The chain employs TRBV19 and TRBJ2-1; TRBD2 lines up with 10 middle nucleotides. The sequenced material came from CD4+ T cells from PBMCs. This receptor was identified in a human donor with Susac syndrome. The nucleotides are TGTGCCAGTAGTACCTCTAGCGGGGGACTCTCCTACAATGAGCAGTTCTTC. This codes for CASSTSSGGLSYNEQFF.